This T cell receptor beta chain was captured in a study of shared clonotypes between healthy human individuals. Looking at the study overall: Two women and a few men aged 18 to 49 made up the donors.

Genomic DNA from each subset was divided evenly over several immunoSEQ plates. Generated by immunoSEQ multiplex PCR, the TCRdb table keeps only in-frame clones and is missing some. This sample has a few million clones, with 90% to 95% found just once. Concerning this clone: One junction end disagrees with the germline gene, perhaps due to a read error.

Germline V gene data show CDR1 as MNHEY and CDR2 as SMNVEV (reference sequence). The CDR3 is made up of 10 amino acids. This receptor was identified in a man in his late teens or twenties in good health. Some clones in this sample may be carry-over from other donors' samples. The chain links TRBV27 to TRBJ1-3; weak D call: TRBD1 (5 bases). Sequencing was done on a sample of naive CD4+ T cells from PBMCs. The subset is: CD45RA+ positively selected. Here the CDR3 reads CASSTRQCMF. CDR3 sequence (DNA): TGTGCCAGCAGCACACGACAGTGTATGTTT.